This passage covers 32 T cell receptor beta chains from one sample sequenced in a study of read filtering for tumor transcriptome and immune sequencing. From 300 to 450 ng of RNA, a library with molecular barcoded alpha/delta and beta/gamma adaptors was made. TCRdb analysed the reads with MiXCR anew, one entry per CDR3 protein. This table holds roughly 130,000 distinct CDR3 sequences, 10% to 15% found once. Sequences were obtained from a population of CD138-negative cells sorted from bone marrow. Every receptor here comes from a donor older than 35 with multiple myeloma.

Note on this clonotype: It differs at one base from a far larger clone, so likely a read error. The rearrangement links TRBV7-3 to TRBJ1-1; D remains ambiguous. Trimming cost V 2 bases and J 1 base, with 14 bases left between them. The CDR3 contains 16 residues. The germline CDR1 and CDR2 sequences are SGHTA and FQGTGA. The CDR3 is CASSLAFGRANTEAFF. The CDR3, as DNA: TGTGCCAGCAGCTTAGCGTTTGGGCGGGCGAACACTGAAGCTTTCTTT.

This clonotype showed up many times. Germline and junction disagree at one end, which may indicate a read error. The chain joins TRBV7-9 to TRBJ2-5; D is unclear. Germline CDR1 is SEHNR and CDR2 is FQNEAQ (reference sequence). The CDR3 spans 12 residues. The CDR3 DNA is TGTGCCAGCAGTTTAGGGCAAGAGACCCAGTACTTC. Translating it yields CASSLGQETQYF.

This clonotype was counted ten times or more. The chain carries TRBV3-1 and TRBJ2-2; D unresolved. V gave up 10 bases and J gave up 1 base, with 13 bases separating them. The CDR3 contains 14 residues. The germline CDR1 and CDR2 sequences are LGHDT and YNNKEL (reference sequence). CDR3 sequence (DNA): TGTGCCACAAGTCGAGACTTGAACACCGGGGAGCTGTTTTTT. This translates into CATSRDLNTGELFF.

This clonotype was observed many times. The rearrangement links TRBV29-1 to TRBJ1-1; D might be TRBD1 (6 bases). The germline V and J ends were trimmed by 5 bases and 4 bases, with 14 bases remaining between them. Looked up from germline, CDR1 is SQVTM and CDR2 is ANQGSEA. CDR3 length: 13 residues. DNA of the CDR3: TGCAGCGTTCAACAGGGAACTTTCACTGAAGCTTTCTTT. This gives the protein CSVQQGTFTEAFF.

The table lists this clonotype with many counts. The V and J genes are TRBV28 and TRBJ1-1; D call uncertain. This CDR3 region has 14 residues. Germline CDR1 reads MDHEN; CDR2 reads SYDVKM. V lost 6 bases, J lost 0 bases, and 11 bases lay in between. The CDR3 bases are TGTGCCAGCAGCCCCGGGGTCATGAACACTGAAGCTTTCTTT. It translates to CASSPGVMNTEAFF. The whole variable domain, filled in from reference TRBV28 and TRBJ1-1, reads DVKVTQSSRYLVKRTGEKVFLECVQDMDHENMFWYRQDPGLGLRLIYFSYDVKMKEKGDIPEGYSVSREKKERFSLILESASTNQTSMYLCASSPGVMNTEAFFGQGTRLTVV.

This clonotype showed up many times. The chain joins TRBV6-5 to TRBJ2-3; a possible D gene is TRBD2 (5 bases). Germline CDR1 reads MNHEY; CDR2 reads SVGAGI. The V gene lost 2 bases and the J gene lost 4 bases, with 10 bases spanning the gap. CDR3 size: 14 residues. The CDR3 bases are TGTGCCAGCAGTTACCAGGACTCCTCAGATACGCAGTATTTT. This sequence encodes CASSYQDSSDTQYF.

In regard to this clonotype: It may be a read error: a sequence one base away is much more abundant. The V and J genes are TRBV20-1 and TRBJ2-3; 9 bases match TRBD2. There are 15 residues in the CDR3. The ends lost 1 base at V and 3 bases at J; junction bases unmatched: 5. Germline assignment: CDR1 DFQATT and CDR2 SNEGSKA (reference sequence). The CDR3 DNA reads as TGCAGTGCTAGAGGTTCGGCGGGGGGGACAGATACGCAGTATTTT. Protein: CSARGSAGGTDTQYF.

Many counts were recorded for this clonotype. V is TRBV5-1 and J is TRBJ2-5; D uncertain. In germline, CDR1 is SGHRS, CDR2 YFSETQ. There are 14 residues in the CDR3. V lost 4 bases and J 2 bases, leaving 12 bases between the germline ends. The DNA of the CDR3 is TGCGCCAGCAGCCCCCCCGGACGGCAAGAGACCCAGTACTTC. Its protein product is CASSPPGRQETQYF. Combining the CDR3 with reference TRBV5-1 and TRBJ2-5 gives the whole variable domain KAGVTQTPRYLIKTRGQQVTLSCSPISGHRSVSWYQQTPGQGLQFLFEYFSETQRNKGNFPGRFSGRQFSNSRSEMNVSTLELGDSALYLCASSPPGRQETQYFGPGTRLLVL.

This clonotype was recorded at least ten times. This chain joins TRBV6-6 and TRBJ2-1; 8 positions match TRBD2. With V trimmed by 7 bases and J by 13 bases, 12 bases remained unmatched. CDR1 and CDR2 from the germline V gene are MNHNY and SVGAGI (reference sequence). This CDR3 is 13 amino acids long. The CDR3 region is CASNPEGLVNQFF. The CDR3 coding sequence is TGTGCCAGCAACCCCGAGGGACTAGTAAATCAGTTCTTC.

The table lists this clonotype with a few counts. V and J are TRBV10-3 and TRBJ1-2; no clear D gene. Germline V gene sequence: CDR1 ENHRY, CDR2 SYGVKD. V lost 10 bases and J lost 2, with 14 bases in between. The CDR3 loop spans 13 amino acids. The DNA for the CDR3 is TGTGCCACAAAACGGGCCTTCAACTATGGCTACACCTTC. Its translation is CATKRAFNYGYTF.

This clonotype has at least ten counts. This chain links TRBV5-1 with TRBJ2-1, with D possibly being TRBD2 (6 bases). Germline CDR1 SGHRS, CDR2 YFSETQ. The CDR3 runs 13 residues. The V and J ends lost 5 bases and 8 bases respectively, with 14 bases between them. CDR3 nucleotides: TGCGCCAGCAGTTCGGGGGTCGGATATGAGCAGTTCTTC. Residues: CASSSGVGYEQFF.

There are many counts of this clonotype. The V gene is TRBV6-1, the J gene TRBJ2-3, with D possibly TRBD2 on 5 matching bases. Trimming took off 6 bases at V and 0 bases at J, with 10 bases between the two ends. The germline V gene encodes CDR1 MNHNS and CDR2 SASEGT. This CDR3 has 14 residues. The CDR3 DNA follows: TGTGCCAGCAGATTCCGAGGGAGCACAGATACGCAGTATTTT. This sequence encodes CASRFRGSTDTQYF.

A few counts support this clonotype. A much larger clonotype is one base distant, so this may be a read error. V is TRBV20-1 and J is TRBJ1-5, with 8 bases fitting TRBD1. The germline V gene has CDR1 DFQATT and CDR2 SNEGSKA (reference sequence). J was trimmed by 5 bases and V by 3 bases; bases with no gene match: 6. This CDR3 region has 14 residues. The CDR3 bases are TGCAGTGCTAGGAGGACAGGGCGCCATCAGCCCCAGCATTTT. This codes for CSARRTGRHQPQHF.

In this sample, this clonotype turned up many times. This rearrangement joins TRBV20-1 to TRBJ2-3, with TRBD2 matching over 8 bases. The CDR3 runs 16 residues. Germline V gene lookup returns CDR1 DFQATT and CDR2 SNEGSKA (reference sequence). J gave up 3 bases and V 0 bases, and 8 bases lay outside the gene matches. The CDR3 loop reads CSARDRRGARTDTQYF. CDR3 bases: TGCAGTGCTAGAGACCGGCGGGGGGCAAGGACAGATACGCAGTATTTT.

This clonotype appeared many times. This chain joins TRBV24-1 and TRBJ2-1; D is unclear. Trimming removed 4 bases at V and 3 bases at J, with 3 bases between. Germline CDR1 and CDR2: KGHDR and SFDVKD. This CDR3 is built from 12 residues. The CDR3 loop reads CATSDDYNEQFF. CDR3 DNA: TGTGCCACCAGTGACGACTACAATGAGCAGTTCTTC.

On this clonotype itself: This may come from a read error, since a much larger clone is one base off. The CDR3 loop reads CASSATGYTEAFF. The CDR3 DNA follows: TGTGCCAGCAGTGCGACAGGGTACACTGAAGCTTTCTTT. This chain joins TRBV6-6 and TRBJ1-1; TRBD1 aligns across 7 bases. The germline CDR1 and CDR2 sequences are MNHNY and SVGAGI (reference sequence). V dropped 5 bases and J dropped 3; count of bases not matched to a gene: 3. The CDR3 is 13 amino acids.

Many counts were recorded for this clonotype. The chain has TRBV7-2 and TRBJ2-3; TRBD2 matches at 10 bases. This CDR3 has 18 residues. Germline values: CDR1 SGHTA, CDR2 FQGNSA. V trimming: 1 base; J trimming: 1 base; junction bases outside the gene matches: 8. CDR3 protein: CASSLESGRAIGTDTQYF. In DNA form, the CDR3 reads TGTGCCAGCAGCTTAGAAAGCGGGAGGGCCATTGGCACAGATACGCAGTATTTT.

Comments on this clonotype: A much larger clone is a single base away; this may be a read error. This chain links TRBV20-1 with TRBJ2-7, with D unclear. The CDR3 covers 13 residues. CDR1 is DFQATT, CDR2 SNEGSKA, per germline (reference sequence). The CDR3 loop is CSVRASSSYEQYF. CDR3 DNA sequence: TGCAGTGTTAGAGCGTCGAGTTCCTACGAGCAGTACTTC.

The CDR3 sequence is CASSRTTGLYEQFF. For the CDR3, the DNA is TGTGCCAGCAGTCGAACGACAGGCCTTTATGAGCAGTTCTTC. The chain joins TRBV6-1 to TRBJ2-1; D perhaps matches TRBD1 (6 bases). The CDR3 has 14 amino acids. V was shortened by 5 bases and J by 8 bases, with 16 bases between the two germline ends. Germline V gene lookup returns CDR1 MNHNS and CDR2 SASEGT.

This clonotype was detected ten times or more. The chain uses TRBV7-8 and TRBJ2-1, with a possible D match to TRBD2 (5 bases). Germline CDR1 is SGHVS and CDR2 is FQNEAQ. The CDR3 totals 15 residues. The V gene lost 8 bases and the J gene lost 9 bases, with 23 bases spanning the gap. DNA of the CDR3: TGTGCCAGCCGCGGAACTAGGGCCCCTATCAGTGAGCAGTTCTTC. Amino acids: CASRGTRAPISEQFF.

This clonotype was recorded at least ten times. The chain combines TRBV20-1 with TRBJ2-1, with a tentative D call TRBD2 (6 bases). CDR1 DFQATT and CDR2 SNEGSKA come from the germline V gene (reference sequence). V lost 5 bases and J lost 0, with 8 bases in between. The CDR3 loop spans 13 amino acids. Written as DNA, the CDR3 is TGCAGTGCTTGGGACTTCTCCTACAATGAGCAGTTCTTC. It codes for CSAWDFSYNEQFF.

This clonotype was counted at least ten times. A clone one base away is much larger, so this may be a read error. The rearrangement uses TRBV10-3 and TRBJ2-1; D gene uncertain. The germline gives CDR1 ENHRY, CDR2 SYGVKD. This CDR3 contains 12 residues. The CDR3, as DNA: TGTGCCATCAGTGTGAACTACAATGGGCAGTTCTTC. Translation gives CAISVNYNGQFF.

V and J are TRBV12-3 or TRBV12-4 and TRBJ1-6; 10 bases agree with TRBD1. Trimming took 6 bases from V and 4 from J; bases not matched to a gene: 6. This CDR3 comprises 16 residues. CDR3 coding DNA: TGTGCCAGCAGCCGGACAGGGGGGGCTTATAATTCACCCCTCCACTTT. Translated, it gives CASSRTGGAYNSPLHF.

The sample holds many counts of this clonotype. The V and J genes are TRBV12-5 and TRBJ2-6, with a possible D match to TRBD2 (5 bases). The germline gives CDR1 LGHNT, CDR2 FRNRAP. Trimming pared 4 bases from V and 2 bases from J, leaving 15 bases between. CDR3 length: 17 amino acids. The CDR3 region is CASGSMGTSTGANVLTF. The CDR3 DNA follows: TGTGCTAGTGGTTCCATGGGCACTAGTACTGGGGCCAACGTCCTGACTTTC.

The chain uses TRBV7-3 and TRBJ2-2; 14 bases are shared with TRBD2. This CDR3 has 16 amino acids. V was pared by 5 bases and J by 5 bases, with 4 bases of the junction left unmatched. CDR1 is SGHTA and CDR2 is FQGTGA in the germline V gene. For the CDR3, the DNA is TGTGCCAGCAGCCAGGGACTAGCGGGAGAAACCGGGGAGCTGTTTTTT. Translated, it gives CASSQGLAGETGELFF.

This clonotype was found many times. J is TRBJ2-2 and V is TRBV9; D is unresolved. Germline CDR1 is SGDLS and CDR2 is YYNGEE. Trimming removed 4 bases from V and 4 bases from J, with 5 bases in between. The CDR3 spans 12 residues. CDR3 coding DNA: TGTGCCAGCAGCTTAACCACCGGGGAGCTGTTTTTT. Translating gives CASSLTTGELFF.

Ten or more counts support this clonotype. The chain links TRBV5-1 to TRBJ2-6; no reliable D call. The CDR3 is 16 amino acids. With 0 bases removed from V and 0 bases from J, the gap between germline ends came to 7 bases. CDR1 is SGHRS and CDR2 is YFSETQ in the germline V gene. The CDR3, as DNA: TGCGCCAGCAGCTTGGACAGATACTCTGGGGCCAACGTCCTGACTTTC. Translated: CASSLDRYSGANVLTF.

This clonotype appeared many times. V is TRBV20-1 and J is TRBJ1-1, with 7 nucleotides matching TRBD1. This CDR3 spans 13 amino acids. CDR1 is DFQATT, CDR2 SNEGSKA, per germline (reference sequence). Trimming at V came to 6 bases and at J to 1 base, leaving 5 bases not matched to a gene. Here the CDR3 reads CSASRQGNTEAFF. The CDR3, as DNA: TGCAGTGCAAGCAGACAGGGGAACACTGAAGCTTTCTTT.

About this clonotype: This sequence may be a read error, since a much larger clone differs from it by one base. This sequence joins TRBV6-5 and TRBJ2-7, with 9 bases aligning to TRBD2. This CDR3 contains 15 residues. Looked up from germline, CDR1 is MNHEY and CDR2 is SVGAGI. The V segment lost 0 bases and the J segment 7 bases; nucleotides outside the gene matches: 7. The CDR3 sequence is CASSYSRGGAVEQYF. The CDR3 coding sequence is TGTGCCAGCAGTTACTCCCGCGGGGGGGCCGTAGAGCAGTACTTC.

This clonotype was picked up many times. The gene calls are TRBV2 and TRBJ1-5, with D maybe TRBD1 (5 bases). Trimming removed 5 bases from V and 9 bases from J, with 17 bases in between. Germline CDR1 is SNHLY and CDR2 is FYNNEI. The CDR3 is 14 amino acids. This chain's CDR3 is CASSQTGTPGPQHF. The DNA of the CDR3 is TGTGCCAGCAGTCAGACCGGGACGCCAGGGCCCCAGCATTTT.

Of note for this clonotype: A much larger clone lies a single base off, so this may be a read error. This chain connects TRBV3-1 to TRBJ2-6; 7 positions match TRBD1. There are 18 residues in the CDR3. V gave up 3 bases and J gave up 4 bases; unmatched junction bases: 12. The V gene's germline CDR1 is LGHDT and CDR2 YNNKEL (reference sequence). The CDR3 region has the DNA TGTGCCAGCAGCCATCGATTGGGACAGCCTGGGGGGGCCAACGTCCTGACTTTC. Translating gives CASSHRLGQPGGANVLTF.

Concerning this clonotype: Because it lacks the conserved phenylalanine or tryptophan at the end, this CDR3 is likely a read error. V and J are TRBV29-1 and TRBJ1-1; D gene ambiguous. The germline V and J ends were trimmed by 0 bases and 10 bases, with 15 bases remaining between them. Germline CDR1 and CDR2: SQVTM and ANQGSEA. The CDR3 runs to 13 residues. As DNA, the CDR3 is TGCAGCGTTGAAGATACCGCCGAACGGGGAGCTTTCTAT. Residues: CSVEDTAERGAFY.